A selection of T cell receptor beta chains follows, all from one sample in a study of T cell changes during pregnancy in multiple sclerosis. The method was immunoSEQ multiplex PCR; TCRdb's version includes in-frame clones alone and lacks a portion of them. This repertoire shows some 100,000 clones, 92% found once; its top ten account for 1.9%. Sample: peripheral blood, taken after pregnancy. Every receptor here comes from a female donor with multiple sclerosis, enrolled in a pregnancy study. CDR3s include the opening cysteine and the closing phenylalanine or tryptophan. The D gene is left open where the match is weak.

len	v_gene	d_gene	j_gene	CDR3aa
15	TRBV18	-	TRBJ2-5	CASSPAIGVGETQYF
14	TRBV4-1	TRBD2	TRBJ2-3	CASRVAGGTDTQYF
17	TRBV7-2	TRBD2	TRBJ2-1	CASSLGTSGLPYNEQFF
12	TRBV9	-	TRBJ1-1	CASSAQGTEAFF
15	TRBV7-9	TRBD2	TRBJ2-7	CASSFGGRGSYEQYF
16	TRBV9	-	TRBJ1-6	CASSKGWASYNSPLHF
14	TRBV15	-	TRBJ2-7	CATSRDRRGYEQYF
16	TRBV25-1	TRBD2	TRBJ2-6	CASSEVAGVGANVLTF
14	TRBV27	TRBD1	TRBJ1-2	CASSLIGTGEGYTF
18	TRBV5-1	-	TRBJ1-5	CASTESLPQGRSNQPQHF
14	TRBV2	TRBD1	TRBJ1-2	CASRDYRGKGGYTF
14	TRBV28	TRBD1	TRBJ2-7	CASTGQGGTYEQYF
15	TRBV5-1	TRBD1	TRBJ2-7	CASSSGDRATYEQYF
15	TRBV9	-	TRBJ2-7	CASSPWGAGHYEQYF
14	TRBV6-5	-	TRBJ1-2	CASTPWGGNYGYTF
16	TRBV2	TRBD2	TRBJ2-2	CASSSGTSLRTGELFF
15	TRBV12-5	TRBD1	TRBJ2-2	CASGLGDRDTGELFF
14	TRBV7-3	TRBD1	TRBJ1-1	CASSAFDGQAEAFF
16	TRBV19	TRBD1	TRBJ1-2	CASIEGQGRPNYGYTF
13	TRBV6-5	-	TRBJ1-1	CASKGMLNTEAFF
14	TRBV5-1	TRBD1	TRBJ2-7	CASTLRQGTYEQYF
16	TRBV5-1	-	TRBJ2-2	CASSLSALRVPGELFF
13	TRBV19	TRBD1	TRBJ2-1	CASSIAGGREQFF
17	TRBV4-3	-	TRBJ2-3	CASSQDDLASPTDTQYF
17	TRBV10-3	TRBD2	TRBJ2-3	CAISEINSGEDTDTQYF
14	TRBV28	-	TRBJ2-3	CASIGRFLTDTQYF
15	TRBV7-2	-	TRBJ2-7	CASSLRDSSSYEQYF
11	TRBV6-1	-	TRBJ2-5	CASSAPETQYF
15	TRBV9	TRBD1	TRBJ2-3	CASSAGDRITDTQYF
15	TRBV6-1	-	TRBJ1-6	CASSVTGQGNSPLHF
15	TRBV6-1	TRBD1	TRBJ1-1	CASSEKPGQHTEAFF
16	TRBV5-1	TRBD2	TRBJ2-1	CASSLASGGAINEQFF
15	TRBV5-1	-	TRBJ1-3	CASSFSSGSGNTIYF
13	TRBV27	-	TRBJ2-5	CASGRVGQETQYF
15	TRBV28	-	TRBJ2-7	CASSILGQLSYEQYF
16	TRBV19	-	TRBJ2-2	CASSTTGNANTGELFF
13	TRBV7-2	TRBD1	TRBJ1-2	CASSLQRGGGYTF
14	TRBV10-3	TRBD2	TRBJ2-2	CAIRERGGPGELFF
16	TRBV18	TRBD1	TRBJ1-6	CASSLQPGQNRVALHF
15	TRBV19	TRBD2	TRBJ2-7	CASSIEGGGTYEQYF
13	TRBV6-5	-	TRBJ2-1	CASSLGLWNEQFF
15	TRBV7-2	-	TRBJ1-5	CASSITGYGNQPQHF
11	TRBV6-6	-	TRBJ2-1	CASSTVDEQFF
17	TRBV4-3	-	TRBJ1-6	CASSQDLVNSYNSPLHF
15	TRBV18	-	TRBJ2-1	CASSPSASSYNEQFF
14	TRBV7-3	TRBD1	TRBJ1-2	CASSATGGNYGYTF
15	TRBV11-1	TRBD1	TRBJ1-3	CASSVDRGSGNTIYF
15	TRBV9	-	TRBJ2-2	CASSVPAENTGELFF
14	TRBV27	-	TRBJ2-7	CASSLYGDSTEQYF
18	TRBV2	TRBD2	TRBJ2-1	CASSELGLAGVHFNEQFF
16	TRBV5-1	-	TRBJ1-6	CASSLGGGSYNSPLHF
12	TRBV6-1	TRBD2	TRBJ2-7	CAAAGGGYEQYF
15	TRBV15	TRBD2	TRBJ2-1	CATSRVAGSGDEQFF
17	TRBV18	-	TRBJ2-2	CASSPLYGGRNTGELFF
15	TRBV6-6	-	TRBJ2-7	CASSYKGQILYEQYF
16	TRBV5-1	TRBD1	TRBJ1-1	CASSFRSGGINTEAFF
13	TRBV5-1	-	TRBJ1-4	CASSQQGTEKLFF
15	TRBV12-5	-	TRBJ1-3	CASGLVPGAGNTIYF
14	TRBV29-1	TRBD1	TRBJ2-7	CSVENRDRELEQYF